The clone carrying this T cell receptor (beta chain) was recorded only once. Its antigen is not identified. This CDR3 is built from 15 residues. V lost 6 bases, J lost 15 bases, and 24 bases lay in between. Germline lookup yields CDR1 MDHEN and CDR2 SYDVKM. The method was immunoSEQ multiplex PCR; TCRdb's version includes in-frame clones alone and lacks a portion of them. The table shows 68,000 or so clones, with roughly nine tenths occurring only once. These data come from a study of OX40 agonist ivuxolimab in advanced cancers. Study details: Among those enrolled, mean age was 60 years (range about 23 to 79) and 82.7% were male. Findings and limits, study-wide: Partly responding patients at 0.1-3.0 mg/kg showed some of the smallest clonal expansion.

The sequence was obtained from an adult with an advanced solid tumor such as melanoma, head and neck, liver or kidney cancer. The chain has TRBV28 and TRBJ2-6; a weak D match, TRBD1 (6 bases). The sequences come from CD4+ or CD8+ T cells sorted from blood, collected in a trial of the OX40 agonist ivuxolimab. The CDR3 region has the DNA TGTGCCAGCAGCCCTCCGGGACACCTGGTTTATGCCCTGACTTTC. Translating gives CASSPPGHLVYALTF.